The entry below describes one T cell receptor beta chain. This record comes from a study of cytomegalovirus exposure and HLA in healthy donors. V shed 3 bases and J 6 bases; nucleotides not matched to a gene: 11. Germline CDR1 reads SGHTA; CDR2 reads FQGNSA. The CDR3 spans 16 residues. The PCR contained 60 Vbeta and 13 Jbeta primers. Sequencing used immunoSEQ multiplex PCR; TCRdb keeps in-frame clones, though not all of them. There are about 78,000 clones in the sample; about 80% occur only once, and around 25% lies in the top ten. The sequence derives from a woman in her forties or fifties in good health and CMV-seropositive. The sample was PBMCs. The gene calls are TRBV7-2 and TRBJ2-1; TRBD2 matches at 7 bases. CDR3 residues: CASSFPFRGDPNEQFF. The CDR3 nucleotides are TGTGCCAGCAGCTTTCCGTTCCGGGGGGACCCCAATGAGCAGTTCTTC.